The 23 T cell receptor beta chains below were found in one sample sequenced in a study of Ad26.COV2.S vaccination and SARS-CoV-2 variants. Treatment noted: roughly 20 received Ad26.COV2.S at low or high dose, single or two shots; about 5 received placebo; per-sample allocation not given. Vaccine and placebo recipients were sampled on day 63 after the first injection. The table came from immunoSEQ multiplex PCR; TCRdb's copy has only in-frame clones and leaves some out. Of 350,000 to 600,000 clones listed, 70% to 90% are singletons. The source material was peripheral blood, sampled in a trial of Ad26.COV2.S vaccine versus placebo. These receptors were obtained from a person between 18 and 65 years old who received the Ad26.COV2.S COVID-19 vaccine or a placebo.

The chain combines TRBV2 with TRBJ1-1; D remains ambiguous. CDR1 is SNHLY, CDR2 FYNNEI, per germline. This CDR3 is 12 amino acids long. The germline V and J ends were trimmed by 5 bases and 4 bases, with 8 bases remaining between them. The CDR3 region is CASSPPGTEAFF. The CDR3 coding sequence is TGTGCCAGCAGTCCTCCAGGCACTGAAGCTTTCTTT.

This rearrangement joins TRBV24-1 to TRBJ2-5; D gene ambiguous. This CDR3 comprises 13 residues. CDR1 is KGHDR, CDR2 SFDVKD, per germline. V shed 2 bases and J shed 7 bases, with 10 bases lying between them. The CDR3 spells CATSDWRLGTQYF. The CDR3 DNA reads as TGTGCCACCAGTGATTGGCGGCTCGGGACCCAGTACTTC.

The V call is TRBV2, the J call TRBJ2-7; the D gene is possibly TRBD1 (6 bases). Germline V gene data show CDR1 as SNHLY and CDR2 as FYNNEI. Trimming stripped 7 bases from V and 2 bases from J, with 12 bases between. The CDR3 is made up of 13 amino acids. The CDR3 is CASIGGYPYEQYF. DNA for the CDR3: TGTGCCAGCATAGGGGGTTACCCCTACGAGCAGTACTTC.

The rearrangement joins TRBV27 to TRBJ2-7, with a tentative D call TRBD1 (6 bases). V lost 5 bases and J 4 bases, leaving 18 bases between the germline ends. Germline CDR1 and CDR2: MNHEY and SMNVEV (reference sequence). The CDR3 extends over 15 amino acids. CDR3 DNA: TGTGCCAGCAGTGCCTCCGGGACAACTCTTTACGAGCAGTACTTC. Protein product: CASSASGTTLYEQYF.

The DNA for the CDR3 is TGTGCCAGCAGTCCCCGGGACAGGGTTCATACCGGGGAGCTGTTTTTT. Encoded protein: CASSPRDRVHTGELFF. The chain carries TRBV27 and TRBJ2-2; 9 positions match TRBD1. The CDR3 loop spans 16 amino acids. V lost 5 bases to trimming and J lost 5 bases; unmatched junction nucleotides: 9. CDR1 is MNHEY and CDR2 is SMNVEV in the germline V gene (reference sequence).

This clone is a singleton in its sample. The V call is TRBV7-6, the J call TRBJ2-1; the D gene could be TRBD1 or TRBD2 (5 bases each). Trimming took off 5 bases at V and 15 bases at J, with 20 bases between the two ends. Germline values: CDR1 SGHVS, CDR2 FNYEAQ. The CDR3 length is 13 residues. The CDR3 region is CASSPQQGKRWFF. CDR3 nucleotide sequence: TGTGCCAGCAGCCCCCAGCAGGGCAAGCGGTGGTTCTTC.

For the CDR3, the DNA is TGCAGCGTTGGGGGGCCTGGAAACACCATATATTTT. It codes for CSVGGPGNTIYF. The genes are TRBV29-1 and TRBJ1-3, with D maybe TRBD1 (6 bases). The CDR3 has 12 amino acids. With 4 bases removed from V and 2 bases from J, the gap between germline ends came to 6 bases. CDR1 SQVTM and CDR2 ANQGSEA come from the germline V gene.

The chain employs TRBV28 and TRBJ2-7; possibly TRBD1 or TRBD2 for D (6 bases each). Germline V gene data show CDR1 as MDHEN and CDR2 as SYDVKM. The CDR3 has 14 amino acids. V gave up 7 bases and J gave up 7 bases, with 20 bases separating them. The CDR3 region has the DNA TGTGCCAGCACTACGGGGGCAGTCTACGAAGAGCAGTACTTC. Translated, it gives CASTTGAVYEEQYF. Complete variable domain (other parts from reference TRBV28 and TRBJ2-7): DVKVTQSSRYLVKRTGEKVFLECVQDMDHENMFWYRQDPGLGLRLIYFSYDVKMKEKGDIPEGYSVSREKKERFSLILESASTNQTSMYLCASTTGAVYEEQYFGPGTRLTVT.

V gene TRBV7-9 combines with J gene TRBJ2-6, with a possible D match to TRBD2 (5 bases). This CDR3 region has 15 residues. The V gene lost 6 bases and the J gene lost 0 bases, with 9 bases spanning the gap. The germline V gene encodes CDR1 SEHNR and CDR2 FQNEAQ (reference sequence). DNA of the CDR3: TGTGCCAGCAGTGAAGGGAGCTCTGGGGCCAACGTCCTGACTTTC. Amino acid sequence: CASSEGSSGANVLTF.

This chain links TRBV6-5 with TRBJ1-2, with D possibly TRBD1 on 5 matching bases. The CDR3 has 14 residues. Per the germline V gene, CDR1 is MNHEY and CDR2 is SVGAGI. CDR3 nucleotide sequence: TGTGCTAGTAGAGACCCCAGGGTTTGGTATGGCTACACCTTC. It yields the protein CASRDPRVWYGYTF.

V is TRBV9 and J is TRBJ2-2, with 9 bases lining up with TRBD2. This CDR3 has 15 residues. The V segment lost 3 bases and the J segment 5 bases; nucleotides outside the gene matches: 5. CDR1 is SGDLS and CDR2 is YYNGEE in the germline V gene. The CDR3 sequence: CASSGGTSHTGELFF. In DNA, the CDR3 is TGTGCCAGCAGCGGGGGGACTAGCCATACCGGGGAGCTGTTTTTT.

This CDR3 is CASSLSRQANTIYF. In nucleotides, the CDR3 is TGTGCCAGCAGCTTAAGCCGACAGGCAAACACCATATATTTT. V usage is TRBV7-8 and J usage is TRBJ1-3; the D gene is possibly TRBD1 (6 bases). With 2 bases removed from V and 6 bases from J, the gap between germline ends came to 11 bases. CDR3 size: 14 residues. CDR1 is SGHVS and CDR2 is FQNEAQ in the germline V gene.

The rearrangement links TRBV27 to TRBJ1-2; D might be TRBD1 (5 bases). The germline CDR1 and CDR2 sequences are MNHEY and SMNVEV (reference sequence). This CDR3 is built from 19 residues. Trimming took 8 bases from V and 1 from J, leaving 29 bases between them. The CDR3, as DNA: TGTGCCAGCTCTAAAAAATTCACTGGGGGAACTGAGTATAACTATGGCTACACCTTC. As protein: CASSKKFTGGTEYNYGYTF.

J is TRBJ1-1 and V is TRBV27; D remains ambiguous. V was clipped by 5 bases and J by 4 bases, with 8 bases between them. The CDR3 consists of 12 residues. Germline loops: CDR1 MNHEY, CDR2 SMNVEV (reference sequence). The CDR3 coding sequence is TGTGCCAGCAGTCACAGTGGCACTGAAGCTTTCTTT. It codes for CASSHSGTEAFF.

As concerns this clone: This specimen includes other DNA sequences encoding the same CDR3. The chain couples TRBV27 to TRBJ1-2; weak D call: TRBD1 (5 bases). Trimming removed 4 bases from V and 2 bases from J, with 5 bases in between. Germline CDR1 MNHEY, CDR2 SMNVEV (reference sequence). The CDR3 contains 12 residues. The CDR3 sequence: CASSSGNYGYTF. In DNA form, the CDR3 reads TGTGCCAGCAGTTCAGGGAACTATGGCTACACCTTC.

The chain couples TRBV11-2 to TRBJ2-3, with 8 bases matching TRBD1. V was clipped by 5 bases and J by 6 bases; unmatched bases: 10. CDR3 length: 15 amino acids. Germline V lookup: CDR1 SGHAT, CDR2 FQNNGV. CDR3 nucleotide sequence: TGTGCCAGCAGCCAAAGGACAGGGATTTGGGATACGCAGTATTTT. As protein: CASSQRTGIWDTQYF. Combining the CDR3 with reference TRBV11-2 and TRBJ2-3 gives the whole variable domain EAGVAQSPRYKIIEKRQSVAFWCNPISGHATLYWYQQILGQGPKLLIQFQNNGVVDDSQLPKDRFSAERLKGVDSTLKIQPAKLEDSAVYLCASSQRTGIWDTQYFGPGTRLTVL.

V is TRBV2 and J is TRBJ2-5, with 10 bases aligning to TRBD2. The germline gives CDR1 SNHLY, CDR2 FYNNEI. The CDR3 consists of 16 residues. With 3 bases clipped from V and 4 bases from J, the junction kept 8 bases outside the gene matches. The CDR3 spells CASSDLLAGEVETQYF. CDR3 DNA: TGTGCCAGCAGTGATCTTCTAGCGGGAGAAGTAGAGACCCAGTACTTC.

This chain joins TRBV18 and TRBJ1-1; the D gene is possibly TRBD1 (6 bases). Trimming pared 2 bases from V and 1 base from J, leaving 14 bases between. Germline assignment: CDR1 KGHSH and CDR2 LQKENI. The CDR3 covers 16 residues. The CDR3 nucleotides are TGTGCCAGCTCACCAGAGATAGGGGGGAAGAACACTGAAGCTTTCTTT. Protein: CASSPEIGGKNTEAFF.

This clone was seen only a few times. V and J are TRBV2 and TRBJ2-7, with 12 nucleotides matching TRBD2. This CDR3 is built from 15 residues. The V segment lost 6 bases and the J segment 3 bases; nucleotides outside the gene matches: 6. Germline CDR1 reads SNHLY; CDR2 reads FYNNEI. For the CDR3, the DNA is TGTGCCAGCAGGACACCGACTAGCGGGAGCTACGAGCAGTACTTC. It is translated as CASRTPTSGSYEQYF.

CDR3 sequence: CASSEWDSYQPQHF. The CDR3, as DNA: TGTGCCAGCAGTGAATGGGACAGTTACCAGCCCCAGCATTTT. The rearrangement uses TRBV6-1 and TRBJ1-5; TRBD1 matches at 7 bases. V shed 2 bases, J shed 7 bases, and the junction held 5 bases outside the gene matches. Germline lookup yields CDR1 MNHNS and CDR2 SASEGT. CDR3 length: 14 amino acids.

This sequence joins TRBV7-2 and TRBJ1-1; TRBD1 matches 7 bases. Germline V lookup: CDR1 SGHTA, CDR2 FQGNSA. V shed 2 bases and J 4 bases; nucleotides not matched to a gene: 4. There are 14 residues in the CDR3. The CDR3 nucleotides are TGTGCCAGCAGCTTACTACAGGGGCGCACTGAAGCTTTCTTT. Its protein is CASSLLQGRTEAFF.

The V gene is TRBV19, the J gene TRBJ1-2, with 8 bases aligning to TRBD1. The CDR3 totals 15 residues. Germline V gives CDR1 LNHDA, CDR2 SQIVND (reference sequence). The J segment lost 2 bases and the V segment lost 4 bases, leaving 6 bases of the junction unmatched. This CDR3 reads CASSTRTGKNYGYTF. For the CDR3, the DNA is TGTGCCAGTAGTACCCGGACAGGGAAAAACTATGGCTACACCTTC.

This chain connects TRBV3-1 (or the pseudogene TRBV3-2) to TRBJ2-7; D is possibly TRBD1 (5 bases). V lost 1 base and J lost 6, with 10 bases in between. From germline, CDR1 is LGHDT and CDR2 YNNKEL (reference sequence). The length of the CDR3 is 13 residues. The CDR3 coding sequence is TGTGCCAGCAGCCAAGCAGGGTCGAGCGAGCAGTACTTC. This sequence encodes CASSQAGSSEQYF.